These T cell receptor beta chains were read from a single sample in a study of PD-1 blockade in classical Hodgkin lymphoma. The assay was immunoSEQ multiplex PCR, and TCRdb's table has in-frame clones only and misses some. The sample shows 21,000 or so clones, just under 80% of them seen only once. This sample comprised peripheral blood mononuclear cells (PBMCs), obtained before the second cycle of nivolumab. These receptors all come from a human donor with classical Hodgkin lymphoma. CDR3s include the opening cysteine and the closing phenylalanine or tryptophan. Fields, in order: CDR3 length, clone size, D gene, V gene, J gene, CDR3 DNA, CDR3 protein. The D gene is left open where the match is weak. Size values are once, few and many counts, or a class for expanded clones, and some rows have none.

>18|NA|NA|TRBV21-1|TRBJ2-6
TGTGCCAGCAGCAACCATGACAGGCCCGAACCTGGGGCCAACGTCCTGACTTTC
CASSNHDRPEPGANVLTF
>12|NA|NA|TRBV9|TRBJ2-7
TGTGCCAGCAGCCCCGGGTTTTTCGAGCAGTACTTC
CASSPGFFEQYF
>14|NA|NA|TRBV27|TRBJ2-1
TGTGCCAGCAGTTTACAGGGTGGGGGCAATGAGCAGTTCTTC
CASSLQGGGNEQFF
>15|NA|NA|TRBV19|TRBJ2-2
TGTGCCAGTAGTATAGGGGGCCTTAGCGCCGGGGAGCTGTTTTTT
CASSIGGLSAGELFF
>12|NA|NA|TRBV25-1|TRBJ2-3
TGTGCCAGCAGTGCCTTTCAAGATACGCAGTATTTT
CASSAFQDTQYF
>14|few|NA|TRBV7-2|TRBJ2-3
TGTGCCAGCAGCAACCGGGACGGATTAGATACGCAGTATTTT
CASSNRDGLDTQYF
>14|few|NA|TRBV5-1|TRBJ1-1
TGCGCCAGCAGCCCCGACCCGCGGCCCACTGAAGCTTTCTTT
CASSPDPRPTEAFF
>15|few|NA|TRBV2|TRBJ1-4
TGTGCCAGCAGTGTGTCAGAACAGGGCGGTGAAAAACTGTTTTTT
CASSVSEQGGEKLFF
>15|NA|NA|TRBV4-1|TRBJ1-2
TGCGCCAGCAGCCTAGGGACAACTTCGACGAGGGGCTACACCTTC
CASSLGTTSTRGYTF
>14|NA|TRBD2|TRBV6-5|TRBJ2-7
TGTGCCAGCAGAGGAGCGGGACGGTCCTACGAGCAGTACTTC
CASRGAGRSYEQYF
>12|NA|TRBD1|TRBV6-6|TRBJ2-1
TGTGCCAGCAGCAAAGGGACAGGGTTCGTGTTCTTC
CASSKGTGFVFF
>15|NA|TRBD2|TRBV13|TRBJ2-4
TGTGCCAGCAGCTTAAGGCGGGAGAGGGGAAACATTCAGTACTTC
CASSLRRERGNIQYF
>14|NA|TRBD2|TRBV27|TRBJ2-5
TGTGCCAGCAGGGGCGGGGGGTCGGCAGAGACCCAGTACTTC
CASRGGGSAETQYF
>14|NA|NA|TRBV19|TRBJ2-1
TGTGCCAGTAGTATGAGCAGGTCCTACAATGAGCAGTTCTTC
CASSMSRSYNEQFF
>16|NA|TRBD2|TRBV4-1|TRBJ2-5
TGCGCCAGCAGCCAAGTCCAGCGGGGCTTTCAAGAGACCCAGTACTTC
CASSQVQRGFQETQYF
>13|NA|NA|TRBV6-5|TRBJ1-6
TGTGCCAGCAGTGAGGAGGGAGGGCCACCCCTCCACTTT
CASSEEGGPPLHF
>17|NA|TRBD2|TRBV4-3|TRBJ2-1
TGCGCCAGCAGCCAAGATAGAGGCGGGAGGCCCAACAATGAGCAGTTCTTC
CASSQDRGGRPNNEQFF
>15|NA|NA|TRBV2|TRBJ2-1
TGTGCCAGCAGTGAACTAGACACAGCGCACAATGAGCAGTTCTTC
CASSELDTAHNEQFF
>17|NA|NA|TRBV7-2|TRBJ1-2
TGTGCCAGCAGCGTGGACCGGAGAAAGGGGTGGAACTATGGCTACACCTTC
CASSVDRRKGWNYGYTF
>15|NA|NA|TRBV28|TRBJ1-1
TGTGCCAGCAGTTTATCTGGTGTGCGTGGGCCTGAGGCTTTCTTT
CASSLSGVRGPEAFF
>12|NA|NA|TRBV10-3|TRBJ2-3
TGTGCCATCGGCCCTCGGACAGATACGCAGTATTTT
CAIGPRTDTQYF
>14|NA|NA|TRBV6-1|TRBJ2-3
TGTGCCAGCAGGCCTGGGACCAACATCGATACGCAGTATTTT
CASRPGTNIDTQYF
>16|NA|NA|TRBV14|TRBJ1-2
TGTGCCAGCAGCCAAGATTGGGTAGGATCCAACTATGGCTACACCTTC
CASSQDWVGSNYGYTF
>14|few|TRBD2|TRBV7-9|TRBJ2-1
TGTGCCAGCAGAGCGCGGGGGGCCGTCAATGAGCAGTTCTTC
CASRARGAVNEQFF
>13|once|NA|TRBV11-1|TRBJ1-2
TGTGCCAGCAGCTTAGGGGTTTACTATGGCTACACCTTC
CASSLGVYYGYTF
>15|NA|TRBD1|TRBV27|TRBJ1-2
TGTGCCAGCAGTTTTTCCCAGGGGGTTTCCTATGGCTACACCTTC
CASSFSQGVSYGYTF
>15|NA|NA|TRBV27|TRBJ1-2
TGTGCCAGCAGTTTCGGGCCCGGGACAACAACCGGCTACACCTTC
CASSFGPGTTTGYTF
>14|NA|NA|TRBV7-7|TRBJ2-5
TGTGCTAGCAGCTTAAATAGCGGCGAAGAGACCCAGTACTTC
CASSLNSGEETQYF
>13|NA|TRBD1|TRBV18|TRBJ1-2
TGTGCCAGCTCACCGGACAGGGCGGGAGGCTACACCTTC
CASSPDRAGGYTF
>14|NA|TRBD1|TRBV19|TRBJ2-5
TGTGCCAGTAGTGGATCAGGGGGCTGGGAGACCCAGTACTTC
CASSGSGGWETQYF
>14|NA|NA|TRBV2|TRBJ2-7
TGTGCCAGCGGCGCGACAGCTAGCTCCTACGAGCAGTACTTC
CASGATASSYEQYF
>20|NA|TRBD2|TRBV7-2|TRBJ2-3
TGTGCCAGCAGCTTAGCGTTCCCGACTAGCGGGAGAATTCGGAGAGATACGCAGTATTTT
CASSLAFPTSGRIRRDTQYF
>14|few|NA|TRBV9|TRBJ2-7
TGTGCCAGCAGCCCCTCAACAGGGTACTACGAGCAGTACTTC
CASSPSTGYYEQYF
>18|NA|TRBD1|TRBV30|TRBJ1-5
TGTGCCTGGACTAGGACAGGTAAGATGACGTATAGCAATCAGCCCCAGCATTTT
CAWTRTGKMTYSNQPQHF
>17|few|NA|TRBV15|TRBJ2-3
TGTGCCACCAGCAGGGCTCTTATGGGGGGCGCTTCAGATACGCAGTATTTT
CATSRALMGGASDTQYF
>16|NA|TRBD2|TRBV5-4|TRBJ2-1
TGTGCCAGCAGCCCAACTAGCGGGAGGAACAACAATGAGCAGTTCTTC
CASSPTSGRNNNEQFF
>18|once|TRBD2|TRBV7-2|TRBJ2-3
TGTGCCAGCAGCTCGCCCGGGACTAGCGGGACTTTCACAGATACGCAGTATTTT
CASSSPGTSGTFTDTQYF
>14|NA|NA|TRBV7-2|TRBJ1-1
TGTGCCAGCAGCTTGGGCAGACAGAACACTGAAGCTTTCTTT
CASSLGRQNTEAFF
>12|few|TRBD1|TRBV28|TRBJ2-5
TGTGCCAGCACCGCCTTGAGGGGGCCCCAGTACTTC
CASTALRGPQYF